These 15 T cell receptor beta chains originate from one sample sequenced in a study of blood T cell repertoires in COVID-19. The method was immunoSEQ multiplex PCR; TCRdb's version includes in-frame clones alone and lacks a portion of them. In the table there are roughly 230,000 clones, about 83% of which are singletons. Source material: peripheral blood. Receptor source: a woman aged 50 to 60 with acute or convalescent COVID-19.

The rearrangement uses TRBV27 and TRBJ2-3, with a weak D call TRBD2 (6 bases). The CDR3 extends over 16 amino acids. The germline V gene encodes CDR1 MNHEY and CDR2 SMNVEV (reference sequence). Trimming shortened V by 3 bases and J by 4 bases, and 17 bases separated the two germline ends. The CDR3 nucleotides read TGTGCCAGCAGTTTCGGGCCCCCCACGGGGGCAGATACGCAGTATTTT. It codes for CASSFGPPTGADTQYF.

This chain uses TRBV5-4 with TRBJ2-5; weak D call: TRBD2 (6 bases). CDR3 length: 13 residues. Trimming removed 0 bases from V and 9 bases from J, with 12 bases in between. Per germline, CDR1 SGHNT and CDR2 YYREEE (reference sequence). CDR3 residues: CASSLGLQRAQYF. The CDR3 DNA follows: TGTGCCAGCAGCTTGGGGCTGCAGCGGGCCCAGTACTTC.

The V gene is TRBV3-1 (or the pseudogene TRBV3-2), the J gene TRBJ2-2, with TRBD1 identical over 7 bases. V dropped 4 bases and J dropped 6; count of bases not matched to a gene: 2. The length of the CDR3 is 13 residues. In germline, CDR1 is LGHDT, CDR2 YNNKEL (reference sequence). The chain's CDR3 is CASSPQGAGELFF. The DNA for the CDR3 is TGTGCCAGCAGCCCTCAGGGGGCCGGGGAGCTGTTTTTT.

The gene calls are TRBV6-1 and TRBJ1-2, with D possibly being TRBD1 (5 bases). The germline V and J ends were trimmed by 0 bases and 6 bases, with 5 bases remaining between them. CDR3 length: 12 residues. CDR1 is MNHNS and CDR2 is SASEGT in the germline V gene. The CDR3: CASSEAGDGYTF. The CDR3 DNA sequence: TGTGCCAGCAGTGAAGCAGGGGATGGCTACACCTTC.

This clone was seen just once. The CDR3 region is CASSLQGRWSTAQSFF. The DNA for the CDR3 is TGTGCCAGCAGCTTACAGGGGAGGTGGTCCACGGCCCAGTCTTTCTTT. The chain recombines TRBV5-6 with TRBJ1-1; 7 nucleotides align to TRBD1. This CDR3 contains 16 residues. V trimming: 2 bases; J trimming: 12 bases; junction bases outside the gene matches: 19. Germline lookup yields CDR1 SGHDT and CDR2 YYEEEE.

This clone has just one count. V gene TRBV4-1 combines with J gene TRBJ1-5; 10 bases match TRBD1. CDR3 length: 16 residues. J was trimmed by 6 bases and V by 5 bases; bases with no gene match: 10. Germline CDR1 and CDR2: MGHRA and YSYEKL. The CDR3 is CASSSEGTGDGQPQHF. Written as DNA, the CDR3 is TGCGCCAGCAGCTCAGAAGGGACAGGGGATGGTCAGCCCCAGCATTTT.

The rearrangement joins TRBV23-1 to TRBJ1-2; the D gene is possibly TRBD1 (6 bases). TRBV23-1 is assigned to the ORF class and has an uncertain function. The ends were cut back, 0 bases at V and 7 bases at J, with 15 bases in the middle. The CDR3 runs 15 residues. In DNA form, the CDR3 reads TGCGCCAGCAGTCAATCGGGGACAATTCAGCCTGGCTACACCTTC. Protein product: CASSQSGTIQPGYTF.

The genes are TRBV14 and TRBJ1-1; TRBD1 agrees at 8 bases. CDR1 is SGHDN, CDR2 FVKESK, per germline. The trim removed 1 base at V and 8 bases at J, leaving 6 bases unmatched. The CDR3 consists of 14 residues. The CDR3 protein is CASSQAGRDREAFF. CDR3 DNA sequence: TGTGCCAGCAGCCAAGCCGGGCGGGACAGGGAAGCTTTCTTT.

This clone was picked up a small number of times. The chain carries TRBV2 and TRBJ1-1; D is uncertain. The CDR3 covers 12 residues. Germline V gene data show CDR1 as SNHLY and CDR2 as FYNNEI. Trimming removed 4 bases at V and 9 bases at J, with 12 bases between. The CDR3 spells CASSAMEGKAFF. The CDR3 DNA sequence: TGTGCCAGCAGTGCGATGGAGGGTAAAGCTTTCTTT.

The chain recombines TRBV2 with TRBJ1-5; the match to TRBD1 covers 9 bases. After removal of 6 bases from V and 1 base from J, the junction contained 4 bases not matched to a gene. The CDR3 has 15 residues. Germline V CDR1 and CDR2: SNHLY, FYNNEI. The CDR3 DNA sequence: TGTGCCAGCAGAACAGGGGGCGCAAGCAATCAGCCCCAGCATTTT. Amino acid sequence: CASRTGGASNQPQHF.

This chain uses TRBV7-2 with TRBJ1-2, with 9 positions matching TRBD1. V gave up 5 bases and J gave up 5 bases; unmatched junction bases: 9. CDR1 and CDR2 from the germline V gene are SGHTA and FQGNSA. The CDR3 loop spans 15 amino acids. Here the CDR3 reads CASSVSGTGRYGYTF. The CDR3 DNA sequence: TGTGCCAGCAGCGTCTCAGGGACAGGGAGGTATGGCTACACCTTC.

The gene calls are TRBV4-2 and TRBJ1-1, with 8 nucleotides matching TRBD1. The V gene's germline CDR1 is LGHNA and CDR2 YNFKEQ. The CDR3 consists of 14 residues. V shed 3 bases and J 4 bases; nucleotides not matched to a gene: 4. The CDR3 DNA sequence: TGTGCCAGCAGCCAGGCCGGGACAGGCACTGAAGCTTTCTTT. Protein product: CASSQAGTGTEAFF.

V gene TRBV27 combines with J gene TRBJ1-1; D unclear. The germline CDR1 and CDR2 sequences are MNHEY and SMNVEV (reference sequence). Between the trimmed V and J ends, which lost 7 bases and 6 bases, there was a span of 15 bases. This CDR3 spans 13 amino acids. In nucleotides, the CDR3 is TGTGCCAGCAAGATCGGGGTTGCGGCTGAAGCTTTCTTT. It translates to CASKIGVAAEAFF.

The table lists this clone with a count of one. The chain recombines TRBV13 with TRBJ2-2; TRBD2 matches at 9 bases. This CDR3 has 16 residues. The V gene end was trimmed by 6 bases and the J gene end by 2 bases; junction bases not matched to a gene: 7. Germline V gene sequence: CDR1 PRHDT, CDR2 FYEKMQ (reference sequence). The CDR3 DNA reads TGTGCCAGCAGATCCCTGACTAGCGGTAACACCGGGGAGCTGTTTTTT. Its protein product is CASRSLTSGNTGELFF.

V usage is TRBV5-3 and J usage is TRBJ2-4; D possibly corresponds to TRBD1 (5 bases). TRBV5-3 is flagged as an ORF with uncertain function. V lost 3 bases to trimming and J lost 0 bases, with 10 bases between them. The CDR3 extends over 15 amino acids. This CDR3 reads CARSSRQIAKNIQYF. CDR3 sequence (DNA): TGTGCCAGAAGCTCCCGACAGATAGCCAAAAACATTCAGTACTTC.